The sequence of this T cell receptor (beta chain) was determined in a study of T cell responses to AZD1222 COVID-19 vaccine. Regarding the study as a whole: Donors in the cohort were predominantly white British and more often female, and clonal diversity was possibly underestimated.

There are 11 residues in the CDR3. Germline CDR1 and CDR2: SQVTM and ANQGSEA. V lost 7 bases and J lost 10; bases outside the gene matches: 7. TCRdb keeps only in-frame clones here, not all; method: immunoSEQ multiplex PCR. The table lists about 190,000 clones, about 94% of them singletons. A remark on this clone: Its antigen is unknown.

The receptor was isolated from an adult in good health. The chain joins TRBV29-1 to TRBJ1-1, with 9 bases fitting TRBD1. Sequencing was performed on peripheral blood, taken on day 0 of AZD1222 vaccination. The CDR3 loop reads CSGGDRAIAFF. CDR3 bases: TGCAGCGGGGGGGACAGGGCCATAGCTTTCTTT. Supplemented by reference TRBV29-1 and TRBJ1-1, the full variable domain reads SAVISQKPSRDICQRGTSLTIQCQVDSQVTMMFWYRQQPGQSLTLIATANQGSEATYESGFVIDKFPISRPNLTFSTLTVSNMSPEDSSIYLCSGGDRAIAFFGQGTRLTVV.